This passage covers 30 T cell receptor beta chains from one sample sequenced in a study of blood T cell repertoires in COVID-19 (dated by TCRdb to the early 2020s). Receptors were amplified or captured by the immunoSEQ multiplex PCR assay. Not all clones reach the TCRdb copy of this immuneACCESS table, which keeps in-frame sequences only. Checked studies attribute under half of the gap to unresolved V genes and leave the rest unexplained. The sample table shows about 140,000 clones, and 80% to 85% are seen once. The ten largest account for 8.2% of the sample. Sequenced material: peripheral blood. The receptor set was obtained from a human donor in a cohort sampled during active COVID-19.

At least ten counts were recorded for this clone. CDR3 sequence reads: CASSLTRDYTDTQYF. In DNA, the CDR3 is TGTGCCAGCAGCTTAACCAGGGACTACACAGATACGCAGTATTTT. The genes are TRBV7-3 and TRBJ2-3, with TRBD2 identical over 7 bases. The junction had 2 bases not matched to a gene; V was cut back by 0 bases and J by 2 bases. The CDR3 is made up of 15 amino acids. Per germline, CDR1 SGHTA and CDR2 FQGTGA. The entire variable domain, with the rest obtained from reference TRBV7-3 and TRBJ2-3, is as follows: GAGVSQTPSNKVTEKGKYVELRCDPISGHTALYWYRQSLGQGPEFLIYFQGTGAADDSGLPNDRFFAVRPEGSVSTLKIQRTERGDSAVYLCASSLTRDYTDTQYFGPGTRLTVL.

The chain has TRBV21-1 and TRBJ1-4. TRBV21-1 is designated a pseudogene. The CDR3 has 11 amino acids. The CDR3 bases are TGTGCCAGCAGCAACTATGAAAAACTGTTTTTT. This gives the protein CASSNYEKLFF.

This clone occurred once. The chain uses TRBV6-5 and TRBJ1-2; D may be TRBD1 (5 bases). The V gene's germline CDR1 is MNHEY and CDR2 SVGAGI. This CDR3 is 13 amino acids long. V was trimmed by 6 bases and J by 3 bases, leaving 11 bases between them. The DNA of the CDR3 is TGTGCCAGCAGGCAGGGATTAGACTATGGCTACACCTTC. Protein: CASRQGLDYGYTF.

This chain uses TRBV6-7 with TRBJ2-1, with unresolved D. TRBV6-7 counts as an open reading frame of uncertain function. The CDR3 loop spans 20 amino acids. Trimming removed 0 bases at V and 10 bases at J, with 31 bases between. The CDR3 bases are TGTGCCAGCAGTTACTCCGTTTTGTGTCGGGTCGCGGCATTAACTCGGGAGCAGTTCTTC. It yields the protein CASSYSVLCRVAALTREQFF.

The chain uses TRBV24-1 and TRBJ2-7; 9 bases agree with TRBD1. CDR1 and CDR2 from the germline V gene are KGHDR and SFDVKD. With V trimmed by 4 bases and J by 3 bases, 9 bases remained unmatched. This CDR3 has 16 residues. The CDR3 nucleotides are TGTGCCACCAGTGACTCCACCGGGACAGGGATCTACGAGCAGTACTTC. It yields the protein CATSDSTGTGIYEQYF.

The chain links TRBV18 to TRBJ2-1; 12 positions match TRBD1. CDR3 size: 16 residues. Germline CDR1 KGHSH, CDR2 LQKENI. Trimming took 2 bases from V and 7 from J; bases not matched to a gene: 6. Written as DNA, the CDR3 is TGTGCCAGCTCACCAGGGACAGGGGGCTTCCCGAATGAGCAGTTCTTC. The encoded protein is CASSPGTGGFPNEQFF.

CDR3 amino acids: CATSDHERELGELFF. CDR3 bases: TGTGCCACCAGTGATCACGAAAGGGAGCTCGGGGAGCTGTTTTTT. This chain links TRBV24-1 with TRBJ2-2; possibly TRBD2 for D (5 bases). V gave up 3 bases and J gave up 7 bases, with 14 bases separating them. In germline, CDR1 is KGHDR, CDR2 SFDVKD. The CDR3 has 15 amino acids.

The V call is TRBV5-1, the J call TRBJ2-7, with D maybe TRBD2 (6 bases). V was cut by 7 bases and J by 4 bases, with 15 bases left in between. Per germline, CDR1 SGHRS and CDR2 YFSETQ. This CDR3 region has 13 residues. CDR3 DNA sequence: TGCGCCAGCTCCCAGCCTGGGGGGTACGAGCAGTACTTC. Translating gives CASSQPGGYEQYF.

This rearrangement joins TRBV7-9 to TRBJ2-1; 7 bases are shared with TRBD2. Germline trimming cut 4 bases from V and 9 bases from J; bases unmatched to any gene: 6. The germline V gene encodes CDR1 SEHNR and CDR2 FQNEAQ (reference sequence). The CDR3 covers 13 residues. In nucleotides, the CDR3 is TGTGCCAGCAGCTCCGGGACTACGGGTGAGCAGTTCTTC. Residues: CASSSGTTGEQFF.

The chain uses TRBV20-1 and TRBJ1-4; no clear D. The CDR3 runs 14 residues. Trimming cost V 3 bases and J 8 bases, with 16 bases left between them. CDR1 DFQATT and CDR2 SNEGSKA come from the germline V gene (reference sequence). The CDR3 DNA follows: TGCAGTGCTAGTCCACCTTATACGGGAGAAAAACTGTTTTTT. This codes for CSASPPYTGEKLFF.

This clone was seen more than once but under ten times. The DNA of the CDR3 is TGTGCCAGCAGCCCGGACAGGGGGCGGAGGGTGGCTTTCTTT. The encoded protein is CASSPDRGRRVAFF. This chain connects TRBV4-2 to TRBJ1-1, with 11 bases aligning to TRBD1. The CDR3 sequence is 14 residues long. The J segment lost 11 bases and the V segment lost 4 bases, leaving 9 bases of the junction unmatched. In germline, CDR1 is LGHNA, CDR2 YNFKEQ.

The CDR3 DNA is TGTGCCAGCAGTGAAAACAGAGAACCCCACTACGAGCAGTACTTC. It is translated as CASSENREPHYEQYF. The chain recombines TRBV2 with TRBJ2-7, with D unresolved. Germline V gives CDR1 SNHLY, CDR2 FYNNEI. Trimming left V 2 bases short and J 3 bases short, with 14 bases between. This CDR3 is 15 amino acids long.

V usage is TRBV3-1 (or the pseudogene TRBV3-2) and J usage is TRBJ2-3, with D perhaps TRBD2 (6 bases). V gave up 0 bases and J gave up 1 base, with 14 bases separating them. The CDR3 sequence is 17 residues long. Germline V gene lookup returns CDR1 LGHDT and CDR2 YNNKEL (reference sequence). CDR3 residues: CASSQDRGARGTDTQYF. In DNA, the CDR3 is TGTGCCAGCAGCCAAGACCGCGGGGCGCGGGGCACAGATACGCAGTATTTT.

This clone came up a few times. The rearrangement links TRBV5-1 to TRBJ1-5; 10 bases align to TRBD1. Germline trimming cut 4 bases from V and 7 bases from J; bases unmatched to any gene: 5. The CDR3 spans 14 residues. Germline CDR1 reads SGHRS; CDR2 reads YFSETQ. Here the CDR3 reads CASSAGTGDQPQHF. DNA of the CDR3: TGCGCCAGCAGCGCCGGGACAGGGGACCAGCCCCAGCATTTT.

The J gene is TRBJ2-7, the V gene TRBV28; D ambiguous. This CDR3 spans 13 amino acids. V was pared by 6 bases and J by 3 bases, with 12 bases between. Germline V CDR1 and CDR2: MDHEN, SYDVKM. CDR3 in amino acids: CASRITLSYEQYF. The CDR3 nucleotides read TGTGCCAGCAGAATTACACTAAGCTACGAGCAGTACTTC.

V gene TRBV5-8 combines with J gene TRBJ1-5; a possible D gene is TRBD1 (6 bases). Germline values: CDR1 SGHTS, CDR2 YDEGEE. This CDR3 is built from 14 residues. With 3 bases removed from V and 4 bases from J, the gap between germline ends came to 11 bases. CDR3 protein: CASSSSTGNQPQHF. In DNA, the CDR3 is TGTGCCAGCAGCTCCTCCACAGGGAATCAGCCCCAGCATTTT.

Comment on this clone: One end of the junction fails to match germline, which may point to a read error. The genes are TRBV2 and TRBJ2-3, with TRBD2 matching over 8 bases. The germline gives CDR1 SNHLY, CDR2 FYNNEI. This CDR3 contains 16 residues. The CDR3 DNA is TGTGCCGGCAGCGGGGGTCACGGGAGAGGGTCAGATACGCAGTATTTT. Translating gives CAGSGGHGRGSDTQYF.

The chain couples TRBV4-3 to TRBJ2-1; the D gene is possibly TRBD2 (6 bases). This CDR3 region has 12 residues. CDR1 is LGHNA, CDR2 YSLEER, per germline. V shed 2 bases and J shed 8 bases, with 7 bases lying between them. The CDR3 nucleotides read TGCGCCAGCAGCCAACTAGCGCATGAGCAGTTCTTC. Translation: CASSQLAHEQFF.

J is TRBJ2-2 and V is TRBV5-1; TRBD1 is a possible D gene (6 bases). V was cut by 0 bases and J by 5 bases, with 14 bases left in between. There are 16 residues in the CDR3. The germline gives CDR1 SGHRS, CDR2 YFSETQ. The CDR3 DNA reads as TGCGCCAGCAGCTTGGGCCAGGGGTATACTACCGGGGAGCTGTTTTTT. Translating gives CASSLGQGYTTGELFF.

The chain is built from TRBV4-1 and TRBJ1-2; 8 nucleotides agree with TRBD1. Germline CDR1 is MGHRA and CDR2 is YSYEKL. Unmatched junction bases numbered 9, after V lost 4 bases and J lost 5 bases. The CDR3 has 15 amino acids. The CDR3 DNA reads as TGCGCCAGCAGCCGAGATGGACAGGGCCGGTATGGCTACACCTTC. It codes for CASSRDGQGRYGYTF.

This rearrangement joins TRBV29-1 to TRBJ2-7; possibly TRBD1 for D (6 bases). CDR3 length equals 10 residues. Per germline, CDR1 SQVTM and CDR2 ANQGSEA. V was trimmed by 6 bases and J by 5 bases, leaving 8 bases between them. CDR3 bases: TGCAGCGTAGGACAGAACGAGCAGTACTTC. Translating gives CSVGQNEQYF.

This chain links TRBV28 with TRBJ1-6; no reliable D call. Trimming took off 3 bases at V and 6 bases at J, with 12 bases between the two ends. The CDR3 has 15 residues. CDR1 and CDR2 from the germline V gene are MDHEN and SYDVKM. The CDR3: CASSFSQVSNSPLHF. As DNA, the CDR3 is TGTGCCAGCAGTTTCTCCCAGGTTTCTAATTCACCCCTCCACTTT. The entire variable domain, with the rest obtained from reference TRBV28 and TRBJ1-6, is as follows: DVKVTQSSRYLVKRTGEKVFLECVQDMDHENMFWYRQDPGLGLRLIYFSYDVKMKEKGDIPEGYSVSREKKERFSLILESASTNQTSMYLCASSFSQVSNSPLHFGNGTRLTVT.

The chain uses TRBV29-1 and TRBJ2-1, with 7 bases identical to TRBD2. In germline, CDR1 is SQVTM, CDR2 ANQGSEA. The CDR3 extends over 15 amino acids. V shed 4 bases and J 4 bases; nucleotides not matched to a gene: 10. The CDR3 region is CSVGGAGAAYNEQFF. DNA for the CDR3: TGCAGCGTTGGTGGGGCGGGAGCCGCGTACAATGAGCAGTTCTTC.

This rearrangement joins TRBV10-3 to TRBJ2-1, with TRBD2 matching over 10 bases. Trimming took 8 bases from V and 6 from J; bases not matched to a gene: 10. The length of the CDR3 is 15 residues. Looked up from germline, CDR1 is ENHRY and CDR2 is SYGVKD. The CDR3, as DNA: TGTGCCATCGGGTCCGGGACTAGCGAAAGCAATGAGCAGTTCTTC. This gives the protein CAIGSGTSESNEQFF.

This sequence joins TRBV9 and TRBJ2-1; 9 bases agree with TRBD2. Germline V gives CDR1 SGDLS, CDR2 YYNGEE. The J segment lost 5 bases and the V segment lost 1 base, leaving 7 bases of the junction unmatched. The CDR3 is 16 amino acids. CDR3: CASSVSYSGGNNEQFF. In nucleotides, the CDR3 is TGTGCCAGCAGCGTATCCTATAGCGGGGGAAACAATGAGCAGTTCTTC.

CDR3 coding DNA: TGTGCCAGCAGCCCCTACGGGACAGGCCCCTACGAGCAGTACTTC. It yields the protein CASSPYGTGPYEQYF. The V call is TRBV7-3, the J call TRBJ2-7; TRBD1 aligns across 8 bases. This CDR3 spans 15 amino acids. Per the germline V gene, CDR1 is SGHTA and CDR2 is FQGTGA. V dropped 5 bases and J dropped 2; count of bases not matched to a gene: 8.

This chain uses TRBV20-1 with TRBJ2-7; a weak D match, TRBD2 (5 bases). CDR1 and CDR2 (germline): DFQATT, SNEGSKA (reference sequence). V gave up 6 bases and J gave up 6 bases, with 12 bases separating them. This CDR3 is 11 amino acids long. The CDR3 protein is CSAPSQSEQYF. CDR3 nucleotide sequence: TGCAGTGCCCCTAGCCAGAGCGAGCAGTACTTC.

The CDR3 protein is CSVEDQGARGDTQYF. The CDR3 DNA sequence: TGCAGCGTTGAAGATCAGGGGGCGCGTGGAGATACGCAGTATTTT. The chain combines TRBV29-1 with TRBJ2-3; 8 nucleotides align to TRBD1. The CDR3 spans 15 residues. The V and J ends lost 0 bases and 5 bases, in that order; junction bases with no gene match: 7. Germline V lookup: CDR1 SQVTM, CDR2 ANQGSEA.

The chain has TRBV28 and TRBJ2-7; D might be TRBD1 (6 bases). Germline CDR1 MDHEN, CDR2 SYDVKM. CDR3 length: 15 residues. With 7 bases removed from V and 4 bases from J, the gap between germline ends came to 20 bases. CDR3 coding DNA: TGTGCCAGCATTGTTTCCCAGGGGTTGAGGTACGAGCAGTACTTC. This sequence encodes CASIVSQGLRYEQYF.

This chain connects TRBV19 to TRBJ2-6, with D tentatively TRBD1 (6 bases). V was clipped by 0 bases and J by 2 bases, with 17 bases between them. The CDR3 totals 19 residues. Germline CDR1 LNHDA, CDR2 SQIVND (reference sequence). The CDR3 region is CASSIDSRRGMPGANVLTF. The CDR3 DNA reads TGTGCCAGTAGTATAGATTCCCGCAGGGGAATGCCTGGGGCCAACGTCCTGACTTTC.